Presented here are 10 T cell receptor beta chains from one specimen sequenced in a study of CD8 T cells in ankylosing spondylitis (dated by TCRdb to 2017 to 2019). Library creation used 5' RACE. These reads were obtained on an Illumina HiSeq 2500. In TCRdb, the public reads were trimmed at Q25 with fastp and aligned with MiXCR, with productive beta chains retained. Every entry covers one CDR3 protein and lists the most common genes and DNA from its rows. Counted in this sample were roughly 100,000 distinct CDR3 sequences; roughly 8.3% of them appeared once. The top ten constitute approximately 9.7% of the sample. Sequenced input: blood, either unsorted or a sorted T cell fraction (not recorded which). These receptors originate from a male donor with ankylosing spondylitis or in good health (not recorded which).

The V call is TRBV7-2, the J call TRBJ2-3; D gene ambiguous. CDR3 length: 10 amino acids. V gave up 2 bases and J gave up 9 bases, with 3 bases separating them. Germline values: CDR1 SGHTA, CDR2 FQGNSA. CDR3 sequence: CASSLKTQYF. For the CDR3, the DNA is TGTGCCAGCAGCTTAAAGACGCAGTATTTT.

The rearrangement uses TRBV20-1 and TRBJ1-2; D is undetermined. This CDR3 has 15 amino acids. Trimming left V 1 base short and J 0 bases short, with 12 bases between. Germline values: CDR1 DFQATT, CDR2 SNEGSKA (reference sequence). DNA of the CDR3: TGCAGTGCTAGAGTTGTCAGATTCTCTAACTATGGCTACACCTTC. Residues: CSARVVRFSNYGYTF.

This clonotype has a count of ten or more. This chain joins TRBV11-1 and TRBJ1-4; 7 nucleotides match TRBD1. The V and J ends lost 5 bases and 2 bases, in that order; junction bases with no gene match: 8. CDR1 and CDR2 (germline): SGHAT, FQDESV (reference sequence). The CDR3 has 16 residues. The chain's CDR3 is CASSTTQGPTNEKLFF. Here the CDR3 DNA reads TGTGCCAGCAGCACAACACAGGGGCCGACTAATGAAAAACTGTTTTTT.

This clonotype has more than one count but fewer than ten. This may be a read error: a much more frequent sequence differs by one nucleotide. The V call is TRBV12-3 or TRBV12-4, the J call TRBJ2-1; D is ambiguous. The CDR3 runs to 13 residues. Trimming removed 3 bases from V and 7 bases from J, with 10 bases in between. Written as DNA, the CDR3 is TGTGCCAGCAGTTTGAATGGCTGGAATGAGCAGTTCTTC. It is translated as CASSLNGWNEQFF.

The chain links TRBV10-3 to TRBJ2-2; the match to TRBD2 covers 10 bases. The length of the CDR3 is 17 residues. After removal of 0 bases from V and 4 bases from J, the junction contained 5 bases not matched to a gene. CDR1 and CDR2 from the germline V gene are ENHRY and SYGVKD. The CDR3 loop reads CAISESSPSGSTGELFF. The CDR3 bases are TGTGCCATCAGTGAGTCTTCCCCTAGCGGGAGCACCGGGGAGCTGTTTTTT.

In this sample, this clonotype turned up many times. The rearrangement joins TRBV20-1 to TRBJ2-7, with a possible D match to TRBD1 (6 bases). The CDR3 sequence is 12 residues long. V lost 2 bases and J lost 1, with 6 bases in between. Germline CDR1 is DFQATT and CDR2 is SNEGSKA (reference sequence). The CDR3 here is CSARTGSYEQYF. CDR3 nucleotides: TGCAGTGCTAGAACAGGGTCCTACGAGCAGTACTTC.

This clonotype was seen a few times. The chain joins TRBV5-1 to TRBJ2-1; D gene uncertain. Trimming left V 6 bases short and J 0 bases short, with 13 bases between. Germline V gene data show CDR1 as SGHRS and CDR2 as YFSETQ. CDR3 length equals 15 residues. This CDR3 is CASTMDMSSYNEQFF. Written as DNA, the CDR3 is TGCGCCAGCACCATGGATATGAGCTCCTACAATGAGCAGTTCTTC.

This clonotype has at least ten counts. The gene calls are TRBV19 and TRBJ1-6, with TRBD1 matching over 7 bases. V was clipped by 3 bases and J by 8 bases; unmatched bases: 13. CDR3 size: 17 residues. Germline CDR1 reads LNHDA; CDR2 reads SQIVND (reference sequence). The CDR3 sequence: CASSIPPQARGYSPLHF. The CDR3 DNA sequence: TGTGCCAGTAGTATTCCTCCTCAGGCCAGGGGGTATTCACCCCTCCACTTT.

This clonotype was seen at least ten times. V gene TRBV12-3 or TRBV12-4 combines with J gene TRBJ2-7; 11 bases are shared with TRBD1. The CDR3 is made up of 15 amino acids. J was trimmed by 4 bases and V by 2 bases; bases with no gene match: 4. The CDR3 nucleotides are TGTGCCAGCAGTTTAACGGGACAGGGGGGGTACGAGCAGTACTTC. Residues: CASSLTGQGGYEQYF.

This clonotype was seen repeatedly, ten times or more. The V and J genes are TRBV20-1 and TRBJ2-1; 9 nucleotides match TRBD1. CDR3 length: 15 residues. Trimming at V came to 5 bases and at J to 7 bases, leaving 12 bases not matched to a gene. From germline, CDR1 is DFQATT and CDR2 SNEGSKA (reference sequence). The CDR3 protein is CSAGSYRGPRNEQFF. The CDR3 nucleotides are TGCAGTGCTGGGTCCTACAGGGGGCCGAGGAATGAGCAGTTCTTC.